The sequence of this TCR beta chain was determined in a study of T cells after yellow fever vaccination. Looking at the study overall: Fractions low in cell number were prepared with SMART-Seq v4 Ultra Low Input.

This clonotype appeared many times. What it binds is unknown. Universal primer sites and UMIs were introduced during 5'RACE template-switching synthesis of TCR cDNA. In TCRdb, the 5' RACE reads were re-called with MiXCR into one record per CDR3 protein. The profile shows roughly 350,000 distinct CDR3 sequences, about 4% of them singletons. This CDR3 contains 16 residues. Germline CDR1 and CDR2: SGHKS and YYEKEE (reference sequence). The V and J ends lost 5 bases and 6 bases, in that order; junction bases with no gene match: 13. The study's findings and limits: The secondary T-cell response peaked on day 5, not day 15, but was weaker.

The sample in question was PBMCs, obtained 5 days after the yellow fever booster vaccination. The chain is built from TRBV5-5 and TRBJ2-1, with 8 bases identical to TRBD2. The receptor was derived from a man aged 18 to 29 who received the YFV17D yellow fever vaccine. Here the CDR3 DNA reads TGTGCCAGCAGTCTCTCTCGCGGGGGGAGCGGCAATGAGCAGTTCTTC. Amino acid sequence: CASSLSRGGSGNEQFF.